This TCR beta chain was sequenced for a study of cytomegalovirus exposure and HLA in healthy donors. The PCR had 60 Vbeta and 13 Jbeta primers. The assay was immunoSEQ multiplex PCR, and TCRdb's table has in-frame clones only and misses some. The sample comprises under 250,000 clones, over 80% of which are singletons, and 0.71% rests with the top ten. The CDR3 runs to 14 residues. Germline V CDR1 and CDR2: SQVTM, ANQGSEA. The J segment lost 4 bases and the V segment lost 6 bases, leaving 5 bases of the junction unmatched. The sequencing input was PBMCs. V usage is TRBV29-1 and J usage is TRBJ2-3; 12 bases line up with TRBD2. This clonotype was sampled from a boy under 10 years old in good health and CMV-seronegative. The CDR3 DNA sequence: TGCAGCGTCGCGGGACTAGCGGGCCCAGATACGCAGTATTTT. It codes for CSVAGLAGPDTQYF.